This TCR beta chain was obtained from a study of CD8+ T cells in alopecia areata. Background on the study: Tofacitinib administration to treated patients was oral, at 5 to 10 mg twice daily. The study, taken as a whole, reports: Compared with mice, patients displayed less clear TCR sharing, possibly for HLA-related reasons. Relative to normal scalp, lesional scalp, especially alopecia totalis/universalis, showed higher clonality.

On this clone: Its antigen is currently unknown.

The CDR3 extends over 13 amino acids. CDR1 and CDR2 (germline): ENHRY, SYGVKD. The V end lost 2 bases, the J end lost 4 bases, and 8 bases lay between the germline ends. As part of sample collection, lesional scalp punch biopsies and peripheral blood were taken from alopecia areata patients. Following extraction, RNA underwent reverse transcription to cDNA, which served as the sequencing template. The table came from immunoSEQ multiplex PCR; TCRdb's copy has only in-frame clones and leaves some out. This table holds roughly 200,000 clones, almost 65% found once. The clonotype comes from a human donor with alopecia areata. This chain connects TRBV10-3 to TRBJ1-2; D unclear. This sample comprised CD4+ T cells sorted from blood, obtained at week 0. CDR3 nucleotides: TGTGCCATCAGTGAGGGGGTTTCCTATGGCTACACCTTC. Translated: CAISEGVSYGYTF.